This T cell receptor beta chain was sequenced for a study of STAT3 mutations in large granular lymphocyte leukemia. About the study: Canonical activating STAT3 mutations were detected in roughly half of the longitudinally sequenced T-LGLL patients. Immunosuppressive therapy was given to more than half of T-LGLL patients.

In regard to this clone: Its antigen is currently unknown.

The study's findings and limits: No sample exists from the first appearance of each clone. Every T-LGLL patient had at least one immunodominant TCRbeta clonotype. TCR clonotype switching after therapy occurred in about 30% of the 18 patients.

The V end was cut by 0 bases, the J end by 5 bases, with 8 bases between. The V gene's germline CDR1 is LNHNV and CDR2 YYDKDF (reference sequence). The CDR3 is 15 residues long. This table comes from immunoSEQ multiplex PCR, and its TCRdb copy is limited to in-frame clones, with some not included. The top ten clones hold less than 90% of a sample with several thousand clones, roughly 90% of them seen once. The TCR originated in an elderly man with T-cell large granular lymphocyte leukemia. Some clones in this sample may be carry-over from other donors' samples. The sample taken for sequencing was peripheral blood mononuclear cells. The chain employs TRBV15 and TRBJ1-6; D is uncertain. This chain's CDR3 is CATSREYGNNSPLHF. The CDR3 DNA sequence: TGTGCCACCAGCAGAGAATACGGGAATAATTCACCCCTCCACTTT.